This is a list of T cell receptor beta chains from one sample in a study of spatial heterogeneity in lung cancer. TCRdb called the 5' RACE reads again in MiXCR, with one record for every CDR3 protein. The sample yields 50,000 or so distinct CDR3 sequences, approximately 7.6% seen once. The sequencing used PBMCs, collected at surgery. The receptors were sampled from a female donor with early-stage non-small cell lung cancer. Both conserved end residues are part of each CDR3. The D gene is left open where the match is weak. A clone size is listed for some rows: how often the clone was seen (once, few, many), or a class if it is expanded.

>TRBD2|TRBJ2-3|NA|19|TRBV7-2
TGTGCCAGCAGCACACAGCGGGGGGGCGCTATGTCGGACACAGATACGCAGTATTTT
CASSTQRGGAMSDTDTQYF
>NA|TRBJ1-2|few|15|TRBV5-1
TGCGCCAGCAGCCCAGATATCGGGGAGACCTATGGCTACACCTTC
CASSPDIGETYGYTF
>TRBD2|TRBJ2-5|few|16|TRBV4-2
TGTGCCAGCAGCCAACTAGCGGGGGGGCCCCAAGAGACCCAGTACTTC
CASSQLAGGPQETQYF
>TRBD1|TRBJ1-2|NA|15|TRBV7-2
TGTGCCAGCAGCCCCGGACAGGGACCGTTCTATGGCTACACCTTC
CASSPGQGPFYGYTF
>NA|TRBJ1-4|few|12|TRBV7-9
TGTGCCAGCAGCTTAGAGGGCGGCGGAGCGTTTTTT
CASSLEGGGAFF
>NA|TRBJ1-1|NA|13|TRBV6-1
TGTGCCAGCAGTGGCCAGGGGTGGGGTGAAGCTTTCTTT
CASSGQGWGEAFF
>NA|TRBJ1-1|many|15|TRBV5-6
TGTGCCAGCAGCCGGGGCAGGGATTGGGGGACTGAAGCTTTCTTT
CASSRGRDWGTEAFF
>NA|TRBJ2-3|NA|12|TRBV29-1
TGCAGCGATATATGGTCGTCGAATACGCAGTATTTT
CSDIWSSNTQYF
>NA|TRBJ2-2|NA|14|TRBV3-1
TGTGCCAGCAGCCCCAGGGTGGCGGCCGGGGAGCTGTTTTTT
CASSPRVAAGELFF
>TRBD1|TRBJ2-5|NA|15|TRBV5-5
TGTGCCAGCAGCTCCGGGACAGGGGCGTTGGAGACCCAGTACTTC
CASSSGTGALETQYF
>NA|TRBJ2-5|many|15|TRBV6-2/TRBV6-3
TGTGCCAGCAGTGAGAATTGGATCCATAGGGAGACCCAGTACTTC
CASSENWIHRETQYF
>TRBD1|TRBJ2-1|many|15|TRBV4-3
TGCGCCAGCAGCCTTACAGGGGGGTCCTACAATGAGCAGTTCTTC
CASSLTGGSYNEQFF
>TRBD2|TRBJ2-7|few|17|TRBV4-1
TGCGCCAGCAGCCAAGGGGGACTAGCGGGGAAAACCTACGAGCAGTACTTC
CASSQGGLAGKTYEQYF
>TRBD2|TRBJ2-7|few|17|TRBV3-1
TGTGCCAGCAGCCAATCCGCCGGACTAGAAAAGAGCTACGAGCAGTACTTC
CASSQSAGLEKSYEQYF
>NA|TRBJ1-6|many|15|TRBV6-1
TGTGCCAGCAGTGATCAGAGCTCCTATAATTCACCCCTCCACTTT
CASSDQSSYNSPLHF
>NA|TRBJ2-3|NA|12|TRBV19
TGTGCCAGTAGTATAGTGGCAGATACGCAGTATTTT
CASSIVADTQYF
>NA|TRBJ1-3|NA|21|TRBV6-6
TGTGCCAGCAACAACGGCAAAGCGATTCTTTGGGTCCAGGGGACTGGAAACACCATATATTTT
CASNNGKAILWVQGTGNTIYF
>NA|TRBJ2-7|NA|13|TRBV25-1
TGTGCCAGCAAGGGAAGCCCCCACTACGAGCAGTACTTC
CASKGSPHYEQYF
>NA|TRBJ2-3|NA|12|TRBV6-1
TGTGCCAGCAGTAACCAGGGGGATACGCAGTATTTT
CASSNQGDTQYF
>NA|TRBJ1-6|many|13|TRBV2
TGTGCCAGCAGTACCTCCGGGGAGTCACCCCTCCACTTT
CASSTSGESPLHF
>NA|TRBJ2-3|NA|15|TRBV12-5
TGTGCTAGTGGGGCCGGGTCTAGCTCTACAGATACGCAGTATTTT
CASGAGSSSTDTQYF
>NA|TRBJ1-1|few|15|TRBV5-6
TGTGCCAGCAGCTTGGGGGCAGGGTCGGACACTGAAGCTTTCTTT
CASSLGAGSDTEAFF
>NA|TRBJ1-6|NA|13|TRBV25-1
TGTGCCAGCACACCCGGTAATAATTCACCCCTCCACTTT
CASTPGNNSPLHF